This T cell receptor beta chain was identified during a study of cytomegalovirus exposure and HLA in healthy donors. Turning to the study itself: An early data release held 80 million or so unique TCRs from HLA-typed donors. Study results and caveats: From TCR beta sequences, most subjects' HLA-A and HLA-B alleles were reportedly predicted accurately.

With regard to this clone: Its antigen is currently unknown.

The V and J ends lost 4 bases and 6 bases respectively, with 10 bases between them. Germline CDR1 GTSNPN, CDR2 SVGIG (reference sequence). The CDR3 has 11 amino acids. Primers: 60 Vbeta forward and 13 Jbeta reverse. Repertoires were generated with immunoSEQ multiplex PCR, while TCRdb's copy carries only in-frame clones and drops some. The table shows some 120,000 clones, with 80% occurring only once. The sequencing input was PBMCs. This TCR was recovered from a man aged 35 to 55 in good health and CMV-seronegative. This rearrangement joins TRBV30 to TRBJ2-7, with a possible D match to TRBD2 (5 bases). CDR3 sequence reads: CAWTPGSEQYF. CDR3 in DNA: TGTGCCTGGACACCGGGGAGCGAGCAGTACTTC.